The rows below give T cell receptor beta chains drawn from one sample of a study of OX40 agonist ivuxolimab in advanced cancers. Repertoires were generated with immunoSEQ multiplex PCR, while TCRdb's copy carries only in-frame clones and drops some. The sample carries around 54,000 clones, approximately 90% recorded once. The source material was CD4+ or CD8+ T cells sorted from blood, sampled in a trial of the OX40 agonist ivuxolimab. These receptor sequences come from an adult with an advanced solid tumor such as melanoma, head and neck, liver or kidney cancer. Both conserved end residues are part of each CDR3. A D gene is named only where the DNA matches it firmly. The size field is filled for only some rows; it gives once, few, many or a size class.

J,D,V,size,CDR3,DNA
TRBJ2-7,TRBD1,TRBV6-6,-,CASSLTGKSSYEQYF,TGTGCCAGCAGTTTGACAGGGAAGAGCTCCTACGAGCAGTACTTC
TRBJ1-1,TRBD1,TRBV6-1,-,CASSEPGQGANTEAFF,TGTGCCAGCAGTGAACCGGGACAGGGGGCGAACACTGAAGCTTTCTTT
TRBJ1-3,TRBD1,TRBV12-5,-,CASGLVTGKISGNTIYF,TGTGCTAGTGGTTTGGTGACAGGGAAGATCTCTGGAAACACCATATATTTT
TRBJ2-1,TRBD2,TRBV4-2,once,CASSQDPLAGSYNEQFF,TGTGCCAGCAGCCAAGATCCCCTAGCGGGCTCCTACAATGAGCAGTTCTTC
TRBJ2-1,-,TRBV7-6,-,CASSSRDGATGNEQFF,TGTGCCAGCAGCTCCCGGGACGGAGCTACGGGCAATGAGCAGTTCTTC
TRBJ2-3,TRBD2,TRBV12-5,-,CASGLGTSGRYSDTQYF,TGTGCTAGTGGTTTGGGGACTAGCGGGAGATATTCGGATACGCAGTATTTT
TRBJ2-7,-,TRBV4-1,once,CASSQTSASPYEQYF,TGCGCCAGCAGCCAAACGTCGGCTAGCCCCTACGAGCAGTACTTC
TRBJ1-1,-,TRBV4-3,-,CASSQDQGWDTEAFF,TGCGCCAGCAGCCAAGATCAGGGTTGGGACACTGAAGCTTTCTTT
TRBJ2-7,TRBD2,TRBV7-2,-,CASSPRDGGGLVESYEQYF,TGTGCCAGCAGCCCAAGAGACGGGGGAGGGTTGGTTGAGTCCTACGAGCAGTACTTC
TRBJ2-7,-,TRBV7-9,-,CASSLAPQGYYEQYF,TGTGCCAGCAGCTTAGCGCCACAGGGTTACTACGAGCAGTACTTC
TRBJ2-3,-,TRBV29-1,-,CSVEGGSTDTQYF,TGCAGCGTTGAGGGGGGTAGCACAGATACGCAGTATTTT
TRBJ2-5,TRBD1,TRBV7-7,-,CASSLGTGSAETQYF,TGTGCTAGCAGCTTAGGGACAGGTAGTGCAGAGACCCAGTACTTC
TRBJ1-2,-,TRBV16,few,CASSPNRAQYTF,TGTGCCAGCAGCCCCAATCGGGCGCAGTACACCTTC
TRBJ2-5,-,TRBV4-3,once,CASSSHAGARETQYF,TGCGCCAGCAGCTCCCATGCCGGGGCGAGGGAGACCCAGTACTTC
TRBJ2-3,TRBD2,TRBV7-9,-,CASSPREAREMGTDTQYF,TGTGCCAGCAGCCCACGTGAGGCGCGGGAGATGGGCACAGATACGCAGTATTTT
TRBJ1-5,TRBD1,TRBV2,-,CASSVDPGQGTPTSNQPQHF,TGTGCCAGCAGTGTTGATCCGGGACAGGGCACACCGACGTCGAATCAGCCCCAGCATTTT
TRBJ2-3,-,TRBV7-3,-,CASSALEGGTDTQYF,TGTGCCAGCAGCGCACTCGAGGGAGGCACAGATACGCAGTATTTT
TRBJ1-2,TRBD1,TRBV4-3,-,CASSQDPGGFYGYTF,TGCGCCAGCAGCCAAGATCCAGGGGGCTTCTATGGCTACACCTTC
TRBJ1-1,-,TRBV4-2,-,CASSQTRWAEAFF,TGTGCCAGCAGCCAAACGCGGTGGGCTGAAGCTTTCTTT
TRBJ1-2,-,TRBV9,-,CASSGDGSNYGYTF,TGTGCCAGCAGCGGTGACGGATCTAACTATGGCTACACCTTC
TRBJ1-6,TRBD1,TRBV5-1,-,CASSLAGQGFNSPLHF,TGCGCCAGCAGCTTGGCCGGACAGGGATTCAATTCACCCCTCCACTTT
TRBJ1-2,-,TRBV7-9,-,CASSHERYGMEGYTF,TGTGCCAGCAGCCATGAAAGATACGGGATGGAGGGCTACACCTTC
TRBJ1-4,-,TRBV4-1,-,CASSQVGTNEKLFF,TGCGCCAGCAGCCAAGTCGGCACTAATGAAAAACTGTTTTTT
TRBJ2-6,-,TRBV25-1,-,CASTSETGANVLTF,TGTGCCAGCACTAGTGAAACTGGGGCCAACGTCCTGACTTTC
TRBJ2-1,TRBD2,TRBV7-9,-,CASSPPIAGGFNEQFF,TGTGCCAGCAGCCCACCAATAGCGGGGGGGTTCAATGAGCAGTTCTTC
TRBJ1-1,-,TRBV5-4,-,CATRHLENTEAFF,TGTGCCACCCGGCACTTGGAGAACACTGAAGCTTTCTTT
TRBJ1-1,-,TRBV10-3,-,CAISEAGAAFF,TGTGCCATCAGTGAGGCAGGGGCTGCTTTCTTT
TRBJ2-5,-,TRBV7-9,-,CASSLKGGRPGETQYF,TGTGCCAGCAGCTTAAAGGGGGGACGGCCAGGAGAGACCCAGTACTTC